A selection of T cell receptor beta chains follows, all from one sample in a study of blood T cell repertoires in COVID-19. The repertoire was sequenced with immunoSEQ multiplex PCR; TCRdb's copy has only in-frame clones and lacks some. The data show about 160,000 clones, about four fifths seen once. The material sequenced was peripheral blood. The receptor source for this set is a man in his 70s who had recovered from COVID-19. CDR3s include the opening cysteine and the closing phenylalanine or tryptophan. The D gene is left open where the match is weak. Clone size, where shown, is once, few, many, or a class for clones that have expanded.

J gene | V gene | D gene | clone size | CDR3 protein | CDR3 DNA
TRBJ2-3 | TRBV19 | . | once | CASSPLGSTDTQYF | TGTGCCAGTAGTCCACTCGGGAGTACAGATACGCAGTATTTT
TRBJ1-2 | TRBV19 | TRBD1 | . | CASSIDFGQGAYGYTF | TGTGCCAGTAGTATAGATTTTGGACAGGGGGCCTATGGCTACACCTTC
TRBJ2-7 | TRBV2 | . | few | CASSGGEYYEQYF | TGTGCCAGCAGTGGGGGGGAATACTACGAGCAGTACTTC
TRBJ2-7 | TRBV29-1 | TRBD1 | . | CSVTDRVSSYEQYF | TGCAGCGTTACCGACAGGGTGTCCTCCTACGAGCAGTACTTC
TRBJ2-7 | TRBV24-1 | TRBD2 | . | CATHKVAGVTHEQYF | TGTGCCACCCATAAAGTAGCGGGAGTTACCCACGAGCAGTACTTC
TRBJ1-1 | TRBV9 | . | . | CASSVGPVNTEAFF | TGTGCCAGCAGCGTAGGTCCCGTAAACACTGAAGCTTTCTTT
TRBJ2-1 | TRBV6-5 | TRBD2 | . | CASMTSGGSYNEQFF | TGTGCCAGCATGACTAGCGGGGGCTCCTACAATGAGCAGTTCTTC
TRBJ1-2 | TRBV3-1/TRBV3-2 | . | . | CASSQAGNYGYTF | TGTGCCAGCAGCCAAGCAGGGAACTATGGCTACACCTTC
TRBJ2-7 | TRBV2 | TRBD1 | few | CASRPTGEIYEQYF | TGTGCCAGCAGGCCGACAGGGGAGATCTACGAGCAGTACTTC
TRBJ1-3 | TRBV27 | . | . | CASKRGGSGNTIYF | TGTGCCAGCAAAAGGGGGGGCTCAGGAAACACCATATATTTT
TRBJ2-1 | TRBV5-4 | TRBD2 | . | CASSILGTSGSLDEQFF | TGTGCCAGCAGCATCCTCGGGACTAGCGGGAGTTTAGATGAGCAGTTCTTC
TRBJ1-4 | TRBV7-9 | TRBD1 | . | CASSTRRTGGEKLFF | TGTGCCAGCAGCACCCGAAGGACAGGGGGGGAAAAACTGTTTTTT
TRBJ2-6 | TRBV30 | . | . | CAWDKTGSGANVLTF | TGTGCCTGGGATAAAACAGGGTCAGGGGCCAACGTCCTGACTTTC
TRBJ1-4 | TRBV5-1 | TRBD1 | . | CASSSQGANEKLFF | TGCGCCAGCAGCTCGCAGGGGGCTAATGAAAAACTGTTTTTT
TRBJ1-5 | TRBV28 | TRBD1 | . | CASRKVDRRYQPQHF | TGTGCCAGCAGGAAGGTGGACAGGAGATATCAGCCCCAGCATTTT
TRBJ2-7 | TRBV5-1 | . | once | CASSPGHTANEQYF | TGCGCCAGCAGCCCGGGACATACCGCTAATGAGCAGTACTTC
TRBJ2-7 | TRBV6-6 | TRBD1 | once | CASSYVGTGWYEQYF | TGTGCCAGCAGTTATGTTGGGACAGGGTGGTACGAGCAGTACTTC
TRBJ2-1 | TRBV5-1 | TRBD2 | . | CASSPAGASSYNEQFF | TGCGCCAGCAGCCCAGCGGGAGCCAGCTCCTACAATGAGCAGTTCTTC
TRBJ1-1 | TRBV5-5 | . | few | CASSFTRANTEAFF | TGTGCCAGCAGCTTTACCAGGGCAAACACTGAAGCTTTCTTT
TRBJ2-5 | TRBV3-1/TRBV3-2 | TRBD2 | . | CASSQDISGGTQYF | TGTGCCAGCAGCCAAGATATCAGCGGGGGGACCCAGTACTTC
TRBJ2-7 | TRBV30 | TRBD2 | . | CAWSVGELAGYSSYEQYF | TGTGCCTGGAGTGTAGGAGAACTAGCGGGTTATAGCTCCTACGAGCAGTACTTC
TRBJ1-2 | TRBV7-2 | TRBD1 | . | CASSPGTGLGGYTF | TGTGCCAGCAGCCCCGGGACAGGACTGGGAGGCTACACCTTC
TRBJ1-1 | TRBV3-1/TRBV3-2 | . | . | CASSQDSFPREAFF | TGTGCCAGCAGCCAAGATAGCTTCCCCCGAGAAGCTTTCTTT
TRBJ1-3 | TRBV4-1 | TRBD1 | . | CASSRDRGNTIYF | TGCGCCAGCAGCAGGGACAGAGGAAACACCATATATTTT
TRBJ1-6 | TRBV5-1 | . | . | CASTSGDGNNSPLHF | TGCGCCAGTACGTCAGGGGACGGAAATAATTCACCCCTCCACTTT
TRBJ2-1 | TRBV6-5 | . | . | CASSYRLDSLNEQFF | TGTGCCAGCAGCTATCGCCTCGACAGCCTAAATGAGCAGTTCTTC
TRBJ1-6 | TRBV7-6 | . | once | CASSLGATGRYNSPLHF | TGTGCCAGCAGCTTAGGGGCTACAGGGAGATATAATTCACCCCTCCACTTT
TRBJ2-1 | TRBV6-5 | TRBD2 | . | CASRGLAGAWNEQFF | TGTGCCAGCAGGGGACTAGCGGGAGCTTGGAATGAGCAGTTCTTC
TRBJ2-5 | TRBV5-1 | . | . | CASSQNMETQYF | TGCGCCAGCAGCCAAAACATGGAGACCCAGTACTTC
TRBJ2-3 | TRBV6-6 | TRBD2 | . | CASKREITDTQYF | TGTGCCAGCAAGCGGGAGATCACAGATACGCAGTATTTT
TRBJ1-2 | TRBV6-5 | . | . | CASSTEQLPRHGYTF | TGTGCCAGCAGTACCGAACAGCTCCCTCGGCATGGCTACACCTTC
TRBJ1-1 | TRBV3-1/TRBV3-2 | . | . | CASSQATENTEAFF | TGTGCCAGCAGCCAAGCGACAGAGAACACTGAAGCTTTCTTT
TRBJ2-5 | TRBV7-9 | TRBD1 | . | CASSLTGGTETQYF | TGTGCCAGCAGCCTAACAGGGGGCACGGAGACCCAGTACTTC
TRBJ1-5 | TRBV19 | . | . | CASRWAGGGPQHF | TGTGCCAGTAGATGGGCAGGCGGGGGGCCCCAGCATTTT
TRBJ2-5 | TRBV7-8 | . | . | CASSPGTKTQYF | TGTGCCAGCAGCCCAGGAACGAAGACCCAGTACTTC
TRBJ2-1 | TRBV29-1 | TRBD2 | once | CSVAFGLAGLNEQFF | TGCAGCGTTGCGTTCGGACTAGCGGGGCTCAATGAGCAGTTCTTC
TRBJ2-3 | TRBV27 | TRBD2 | . | CASRISGGPTDTQYF | TGTGCCAGCAGGATTTCGGGAGGGCCTACAGATACGCAGTATTTT
TRBJ2-3 | TRBV18 | . | . | CASSPGLVWTDTQYF | TGTGCCAGCTCACCAGGGCTCGTGTGGACAGATACGCAGTATTTT
TRBJ1-2 | TRBV12-3/TRBV12-4 | . | . | CASSFSGSDGYTF | TGTGCCAGCAGTTTCTCGGGTAGTGATGGCTACACCTTC
TRBJ1-1 | TRBV20-1 | . | . | CSASPDRDTEAFF | TGCAGTGCTAGTCCTGATCGGGACACTGAAGCTTTCTTT
TRBJ1-1 | TRBV5-1 | TRBD1 | . | CASRAGDSSNTEAFF | TGCGCCAGCAGGGCAGGGGACAGCTCGAACACTGAAGCTTTCTTT
TRBJ2-1 | TRBV12-3/TRBV12-4 | TRBD2 | . | CASSSPGGNEQFF | TGTGCCAGCAGTTCCCCCGGGGGGAATGAGCAGTTCTTC